The sequence of this T cell receptor beta chain was determined in a study of cytomegalovirus exposure and HLA in healthy donors. For the study at large: The Caucasian-associated ancestry cluster held around four fifths of 398 genotyped donors. Broader study findings: The study dropped some indistinguishable V segments, TRBV6-2 and TRBV6-3 among them.

Notes on this clone: Antigen: not known.

60 Vbeta and 13 Jbeta primers were used in PCR. Assay: immunoSEQ multiplex PCR; the TCRdb copy retains only in-frame clones and omits some. The sample holds about 160,000 clones. Trimming took 3 bases from V and 4 from J, leaving 8 bases between them. The CDR3 consists of 13 residues. Germline CDR1 and CDR2: SGHRS and YFSETQ. This sequence joins TRBV5-1 and TRBJ2-1; D unresolved. The sample was PBMCs. This clonotype was sampled from a man aged 30 to 39 in good health and CMV-seronegative. The CDR3 reads CASSYGEYNEQFF. CDR3 nucleotide sequence: TGCGCCAGCAGCTACGGAGAGTACAATGAGCAGTTCTTC.